The next 30 T cell receptor beta chains were all read from a single sample in a study of T-cell memory formation after mild COVID-19. From the 5' RACE reads, TCRdb called clonotypes with MiXCR, one entry per CDR3 protein. The sample holds 550,000 to 700,000 distinct CDR3 sequences, roughly 17% seen once. Specimen: PBMCs or a T cell subset sorted from them (not recorded which). The origin of the receptors is an adult woman who had mild COVID-19 (a few samples of this study predate the infection). Cell type and time point are not known.

This clonotype was counted between two and nine times. V usage is TRBV7-8 and J usage is TRBJ1-5; no clear D gene. V was cut by 5 bases and J by 0 bases, with 17 bases left in between. The germline gives CDR1 SGHVS, CDR2 FQNEAQ. The CDR3 covers 17 residues. Here the CDR3 reads CASSAQVQQNSNQPQHF. The CDR3 DNA reads TGTGCCAGCAGCGCTCAGGTCCAGCAGAATAGCAATCAGCCCCAGCATTTT.

This chain uses TRBV7-6 with TRBJ2-7; D not resolved. With 5 bases removed from V and 4 bases from J, the gap between germline ends came to 15 bases. Germline values: CDR1 SGHVS, CDR2 FNYEAQ. This CDR3 is built from 14 residues. The CDR3, as DNA: TGTGCCAGCAGCCAGATCGAGGAAACATACGAGCAGTACTTC. Its translation: CASSQIEETYEQYF.

There are a few counts of this clonotype. The CDR3 region has the DNA TGTGCCAGCAGACCCACCACCTTCTATGAGCAGTTCTTC. The encoded protein is CASRPTTFYEQFF. The V gene is TRBV12-3 or TRBV12-4, the J gene TRBJ2-1, with unresolved D. The germline V and J ends were trimmed by 6 bases and 8 bases, with 14 bases remaining between them. The CDR3 has 13 residues.

This clonotype was observed a few times. J is TRBJ1-1 and V is TRBV29-1, with unresolved D. The CDR3 runs 12 residues. Trimming stripped 4 bases from V and 1 base from J, with 7 bases between. In germline, CDR1 is SQVTM, CDR2 ANQGSEA. The CDR3 here is CSVGPQNTEAFF. CDR3 DNA: TGCAGCGTTGGACCCCAGAACACTGAAGCTTTCTTT. Based on the CDR3 plus reference TRBV29-1 and TRBJ1-1, the full variable domain is SAVISQKPSRDICQRGTSLTIQCQVDSQVTMMFWYRQQPGQSLTLIATANQGSEATYESGFVIDKFPISRPNLTFSTLTVSNMSPEDSSIYLCSVGPQNTEAFFGQGTRLTVV.

The chain is built from TRBV20-1 and TRBJ1-1; D gene uncertain. Trimming cost V 6 bases and J 5 bases, with 13 bases left between them. The V gene's germline CDR1 is DFQATT and CDR2 SNEGSKA (reference sequence). The CDR3 runs to 12 residues. The CDR3: CSATWTGTEAFF. The CDR3 DNA reads TGCAGTGCCACCTGGACGGGAACTGAAGCTTTCTTT.

V usage is TRBV4-3 and J usage is TRBJ1-5, with D tentatively TRBD1 (5 bases). V was shortened by 0 bases and J by 4 bases, with 13 bases between the two germline ends. Germline CDR1 LGHNA, CDR2 YSLEER. The CDR3 spans 16 residues. The CDR3 DNA reads as TGCGCCAGCAGCCAAGATCTGAGGGACGGAAATCAGCCCCAGCATTTT. Its protein product is CASSQDLRDGNQPQHF.

This clonotype was seen more than once but under ten times. The chain uses TRBV6-5 and TRBJ2-3; TRBD2 matches at 8 bases. There are 18 residues in the CDR3. V was clipped by 7 bases and J by 2 bases; unmatched bases: 17. Germline V lookup: CDR1 MNHEY, CDR2 SVGAGI. The CDR3 loop is CASTARREGKGITDTQYF. For the CDR3, the DNA is TGTGCCAGCACCGCGCGACGGGAGGGCAAAGGGATCACAGATACGCAGTATTTT.

This clonotype was recorded once. This chain joins TRBV10-3 and TRBJ1-3; D may be TRBD1 (5 bases). The CDR3 length is 15 residues. The germline V and J ends were trimmed by 0 bases and 1 base, with 7 bases remaining between them. Germline V lookup: CDR1 ENHRY, CDR2 SYGVKD. CDR3 loop: CAISESGLSGNTIYF. As DNA, the CDR3 is TGTGCCATCAGTGAGTCGGGGCTTTCTGGAAACACCATATATTTT.

The chain uses TRBV29-1 and TRBJ2-5; no firm D call. Looked up from germline, CDR1 is SQVTM and CDR2 is ANQGSEA. The CDR3 is made up of 11 amino acids. The CDR3 spells CAATFQETQYF. The CDR3 bases are TGCGCGGCCACATTCCAAGAGACCCAGTACTTC.

About this clonotype: This may arise from a read error, as a much more abundant clone is one base away. The chain recombines TRBV18 with TRBJ1-2; TRBD1 might be the D (5 bases). The CDR3 is made up of 15 amino acids. Looked up from germline, CDR1 is KGHSH and CDR2 is LQKENI. The CDR3 spells CAISPGRVANYGYTF. CDR3 in DNA: TGTGCCATCTCACCAGGGAGGGTAGCTAACTATGGCTACACCTTC.

This clonotype came up many times. This chain links TRBV7-9 with TRBJ1-1, with no clear D. Germline V CDR1 and CDR2: SEHNR, FQNEAQ (reference sequence). Trimming took off 2 bases at V and 1 base at J, with 14 bases between the two ends. CDR3 size: 16 residues. The CDR3 sequence is CASSLSLGGENTEAFF. The DNA of the CDR3 is TGTGCCAGCAGCTTATCTTTAGGCGGAGAGAACACTGAAGCTTTCTTT.

This chain connects TRBV20-1 to TRBJ2-4; no definite D call. This CDR3 region has 19 residues. Germline CDR1 DFQATT, CDR2 SNEGSKA (reference sequence). Trimming removed 3 bases at V and 1 base at J, with 25 bases between. The CDR3, as DNA: TGCAGTGCTAGTCAGGCTAGGTGTCTTTTCGGTCGGGCCAAAAACATTCAGTACTTC. This gives the protein CSASQARCLFGRAKNIQYF.

This clonotype was counted only a few times. The rearrangement uses TRBV10-3 and TRBJ1-1, with unresolved D. The CDR3 spans 14 residues. Germline V gives CDR1 ENHRY, CDR2 SYGVKD. Between the trimmed V and J ends, which lost 5 bases and 2 bases, there was a span of 12 bases. CDR3 residues: CAISYGRGNTEAFF. CDR3 coding DNA: TGTGCCATCAGTTACGGACGGGGAAACACTGAAGCTTTCTTT.

The rearrangement joins TRBV6-6 to TRBJ2-7, with 7 nucleotides matching TRBD2. In germline, CDR1 is MNHNY, CDR2 SVGAGI (reference sequence). The V gene end was trimmed by 2 bases and the J gene end by 1 base; junction bases not matched to a gene: 2. This CDR3 spans 14 amino acids. The CDR3 reads CASSYMRGSYEQYF. CDR3 nucleotides: TGTGCCAGCAGTTACATGCGGGGGTCCTACGAGCAGTACTTC.

The table lists this clonotype with a few counts. This chain uses TRBV5-8 with TRBJ1-1, with D maybe TRBD1 (5 bases). The CDR3 runs 14 residues. Trimming shortened V by 0 bases and J by 7 bases, and 13 bases separated the two germline ends. Germline CDR1 reads SGHTS; CDR2 reads YDEGEE. CDR3 nucleotides: TGTGCCAGCAGCTTGGAGGGGTTTGGTCATGAAGCTTTCTTT. This codes for CASSLEGFGHEAFF.

This clonotype was recorded a few times. The rearrangement uses TRBV6-2 or TRBV6-3 and TRBJ2-7, with TRBD2 identical over 7 bases. Germline CDR1 is MNHEY and CDR2 is SVGEGT. The CDR3 loop spans 12 amino acids. V lost 7 bases and J lost 1; bases outside the gene matches: 1. CDR3 coding DNA: TGTGCCAGCACTAGCGGTTCCTACGAGCAGTACTTC. This encodes CASTSGSYEQYF.

The J gene is TRBJ1-1, the V gene TRBV10-3, with 10 bases identical to TRBD1. CDR3 size: 16 residues. V lost 4 bases to trimming and J lost 1 base; unmatched junction nucleotides: 6. Germline assignment: CDR1 ENHRY and CDR2 SYGVKD. The CDR3 nucleotides read TGTGCCATCAGTGGTGGGACAGGGGCGCGGAACACTGAAGCTTTCTTT. Translated, it gives CAISGGTGARNTEAFF.

The V call is TRBV5-4, the J call TRBJ2-1; D gene ambiguous. The CDR3 contains 14 residues. Per germline, CDR1 SGHNT and CDR2 YYREEE (reference sequence). The V and J ends lost 4 bases and 2 bases respectively, with 10 bases between them. The CDR3 spells CASSPRQTYNEQFF. DNA for the CDR3: TGTGCCAGCAGCCCCCGGCAGACCTACAATGAGCAGTTCTTC.

The J gene is TRBJ1-5, the V gene TRBV10-3; no clear D gene. The CDR3 loop spans 14 amino acids. Germline assignment: CDR1 ENHRY and CDR2 SYGVKD. Trimming removed 10 bases at V and 2 bases at J, with 15 bases between. CDR3 in amino acids: CATAEGMGNQPQHF. The CDR3 bases are TGTGCCACGGCCGAAGGGATGGGCAATCAGCCCCAGCATTTT.

This chain joins TRBV6-2 or TRBV6-3 and TRBJ2-1; D gene ambiguous. From germline, CDR1 is MNHEY and CDR2 SVGEGT. Trimming took 7 bases from V and 8 from J, leaving 21 bases between them. The CDR3 contains 15 residues. Here the CDR3 DNA reads TGTGCCAGCAATCCTTCTGGGCGCGGCGGCGATGAGCAGTTCTTC. The encoded protein is CASNPSGRGGDEQFF.

The rearrangement uses TRBV5-1 and TRBJ2-3; D perhaps matches TRBD2 (5 bases). The germline CDR1 and CDR2 sequences are SGHRS and YFSETQ. V was cut by 4 bases and J by 0 bases, with 12 bases left in between. The CDR3 consists of 15 residues. CDR3 nucleotides: TGCGCCAGCAGCACCGACGGGATTAGCACAGATACGCAGTATTTT. Protein sequence: CASSTDGISTDTQYF.

J is TRBJ2-7 and V is TRBV4-3, with 10 positions matching TRBD1. Trimming cost V 1 base and J 1 base; bases outside gene matches: 4. This CDR3 contains 16 residues. Germline V gives CDR1 LGHNA, CDR2 YSLEER. The CDR3 sequence is CASSQGRDRGSYEQYF. The DNA of the CDR3 is TGCGCCAGCAGCCAAGGCAGGGACAGGGGATCCTACGAGCAGTACTTC.

This clonotype was seen only a few times. This rearrangement joins TRBV20-1 to TRBJ2-2; TRBD2 agrees at 8 bases. CDR1 and CDR2 (germline): DFQATT, SNEGSKA (reference sequence). This CDR3 is built from 16 residues. Trimming removed 6 bases from V and 0 bases from J; junction bases left unmatched: 9. Here the CDR3 reads CSASPGGLANTGELFF. The CDR3 DNA follows: TGCAGTGCCAGTCCCGGGGGACTAGCGAACACCGGGGAGCTGTTTTTT.

A few counts support this clonotype. The gene calls are TRBV20-1 and TRBJ1-1; 8 bases agree with TRBD1. The trim removed 3 bases at V and 4 bases at J, leaving 1 base unmatched. In germline, CDR1 is DFQATT, CDR2 SNEGSKA (reference sequence). This CDR3 contains 12 residues. In nucleotides, the CDR3 is TGCAGTGCTAGCACAGGGGGCACTGAAGCTTTCTTT. The encoded protein is CSASTGGTEAFF.

The chain links TRBV7-9 to TRBJ2-2, with D perhaps TRBD1 or TRBD2 (6 bases each). Germline assignment: CDR1 SEHNR and CDR2 FQNEAQ (reference sequence). The CDR3 totals 15 residues. V dropped 5 bases and J dropped 4 bases, with 14 bases sitting between them. The CDR3 DNA reads TGTGCCAGCAGCCCCGGGGGACAAATCACCGGGGAGCTGTTTTTT. Its protein product is CASSPGGQITGELFF.

This clonotype showed up just a few times. The rearrangement uses TRBV5-8 and TRBJ1-5; no reliable D call. V was shortened by 2 bases and J by 5 bases, with 8 bases between the two germline ends. Germline CDR1 reads SGHTS; CDR2 reads YDEGEE. The CDR3 runs to 13 residues. The CDR3 loop reads CASSFRPYQPQHF. The CDR3 bases are TGTGCCAGCAGCTTTAGACCCTATCAGCCCCAGCATTTT.

The table lists this clonotype with many counts. The rearrangement uses TRBV12-3 or TRBV12-4 and TRBJ2-1, with a tentative D call TRBD2 (6 bases). The V end lost 3 bases, the J end lost 4 bases, and 10 bases lay between the germline ends. The CDR3 sequence is 14 residues long. The CDR3 DNA sequence: TGTGCCAGCAGTTTTCCGGGACTTTACAATGAGCAGTTCTTC. This encodes CASSFPGLYNEQFF.

V is TRBV24-1 and J is TRBJ2-1, with D perhaps given as TRBD1 or TRBD2 (6 bases each). The CDR3 consists of 15 residues. V was pared by 9 bases and J by 6 bases, with 20 bases between. Per germline, CDR1 KGHDR and CDR2 SFDVKD. The CDR3 coding sequence is TGTGCCACCTCCCGTGTGGAGGGGGGTTCCAATGAGCAGTTCTTC. It specifies CATSRVEGGSNEQFF.

As DNA, the CDR3 is TGCAGTGCTAGACGTACAGGGGGCCGTGAAGCTTTCTTT. Translated: CSARRTGGREAFF. V and J are TRBV20-1 and TRBJ1-1; 9 nucleotides match TRBD1. The CDR3 consists of 13 residues. Germline CDR1 DFQATT, CDR2 SNEGSKA (reference sequence). The V gene end was trimmed by 2 bases and the J gene end by 7 bases; junction bases not matched to a gene: 5.

The rearrangement links TRBV11-2 to TRBJ2-1; 11 nucleotides line up with TRBD2. Germline CDR1 and CDR2: SGHAT and FQNNGV. There are 17 residues in the CDR3. V lost 4 bases and J lost 12; bases outside the gene matches: 17. In DNA, the CDR3 is TGTGCCAGCAGCTCCCGTCACGCCCGTTTGACTAGCGGGATGCAGTTCTTC. Protein: CASSSRHARLTSGMQFF.